These 27 T cell receptor beta chains originate from one sample sequenced in a study of identical twins. Using its own MiXCR run on the 5' RACE reads, TCRdb lists one record per CDR3 protein. The data hold about 190,000 distinct CDR3 sequences, with more than 15% observed a single time. These data were also reused for a study on T cells expressing NK-cell markers.

The sample was CD8+ T cells sorted from blood. The receptors stem from a woman under 30 in good health.

This clonotype appeared a few times. The rearrangement uses TRBV29-1 and TRBJ2-7, with D uncertain. The length of the CDR3 is 15 residues. The germline gives CDR1 SQVTM, CDR2 ANQGSEA. Deletions cut 3 bases from V and 0 bases from J, with 15 bases between. In DNA form, the CDR3 reads TGCAGCGTTGAGACCACAGAGATCGGCTCCTACGAGCAGTACTTC. Translated, it gives CSVETTEIGSYEQYF.

This chain uses TRBV6-6 with TRBJ2-7, with D perhaps matching TRBD1 (6 bases). Trimming pared 10 bases from V and 2 bases from J, leaving 15 bases between. CDR3 size: 13 residues. CDR1 and CDR2 from the germline V gene are MNHNY and SVGAGI (reference sequence). The CDR3: CATSQGPPYEQYF. The CDR3, as DNA: TGTGCCACCTCACAGGGTCCTCCCTACGAGCAGTACTTC.

CDR3 sequence reads: CASSWKYSSGRFYEQFF. As DNA, the CDR3 is TGTGCCAGCAGTTGGAAGTATTCTAGCGGGAGATTCTATGAGCAGTTCTTC. This chain uses TRBV6-5 with TRBJ2-1; 10 positions agree with TRBD2. Germline lookup yields CDR1 MNHEY and CDR2 SVGAGI. The CDR3 has 17 residues. V lost 4 bases to trimming and J lost 8 bases; unmatched junction nucleotides: 14.

V usage is TRBV27 and J usage is TRBJ2-5, with TRBD2 matching 10 bases. V lost 2 bases to trimming and J lost 4 bases; unmatched junction nucleotides: 4. The V gene's germline CDR1 is MNHEY and CDR2 SMNVEV (reference sequence). CDR3 length: 15 amino acids. Written as DNA, the CDR3 is TGTGCCAGCAGTTTAGGACTAGCGGAACTAGAGACCCAGTACTTC. Translated: CASSLGLAELETQYF.

The J gene is TRBJ2-1, the V gene TRBV5-1, with D maybe TRBD2 (6 bases). CDR3 length: 15 amino acids. Deletions cut 6 bases from V and 7 bases from J, with 20 bases between. Germline V CDR1 and CDR2: SGHRS, YFSETQ. This CDR3 reads CASTISSGVGNEQFF. CDR3 in DNA: TGCGCCAGCACCATCAGTTCGGGAGTAGGGAATGAGCAGTTCTTC.

This sequence joins TRBV12-3 or TRBV12-4 and TRBJ2-1; the D gene is possibly TRBD2 (6 bases). Trimming cost V 5 bases and J 10 bases, with 24 bases left between them. This CDR3 is built from 16 residues. The CDR3 reads CASSAETSTVSREQFF. The DNA of the CDR3 is TGTGCCAGCAGTGCTGAGACTAGTACTGTCTCTCGGGAGCAGTTCTTC.

CDR3 in DNA: TGTGCCAGCAGCGTAGGTTTTGCAGGGACCGAGCAGTACTTC. It is translated as CASSVGFAGTEQYF. V gene TRBV9 combines with J gene TRBJ2-7; tentatively, D is TRBD1 or TRBD2 (5 bases each). V lost 0 bases, J lost 6 bases, and 13 bases lay in between. The germline V gene has CDR1 SGDLS and CDR2 YYNGEE. The CDR3 contains 14 residues.

The J gene is TRBJ1-2, the V gene TRBV6-2 or TRBV6-3; D is unresolved. The germline CDR1 and CDR2 sequences are MNHEY and SVGEGT. Trimming took off 1 base at V and 4 bases at J, with 10 bases between the two ends. This CDR3 is 14 amino acids long. The CDR3 region has the DNA TGTGCCAGCAGTTACTTGGACGAAGCCTATGGCTACACCTTC. Amino acids: CASSYLDEAYGYTF.

This chain joins TRBV27 and TRBJ2-3, with D possibly matching TRBD1 (6 bases). V was trimmed by 4 bases and J by 3 bases, leaving 14 bases between them. The CDR3 contains 15 residues. Germline V gene data show CDR1 as MNHEY and CDR2 as SMNVEV (reference sequence). CDR3 sequence reads: CASSSYLQGTDTQYF. The CDR3 DNA follows: TGTGCCAGCAGTTCATACCTACAGGGAACAGATACGCAGTATTTT.

The chain joins TRBV6-2 or TRBV6-3 to TRBJ2-1; the match to TRBD2 covers 8 bases. In germline, CDR1 is MNHEY, CDR2 SVGEGT. With V trimmed by 3 bases and J by 6 bases, 7 bases remained unmatched. CDR3 length equals 15 residues. The CDR3 bases are TGTGCCAGCAGTTATGATCGGGGGGGCCTCAATGAGCAGTTCTTC. Translation gives CASSYDRGGLNEQFF.

The rearrangement links TRBV7-8 to TRBJ2-1, with D perhaps matching TRBD2 (6 bases). CDR1 and CDR2 (germline): SGHVS, FQNEAQ. V gave up 6 bases and J gave up 0 bases, with 21 bases separating them. This CDR3 has 18 amino acids. The CDR3 nucleotides are TGTGCCAGCAGATTGGGCTTCAGCGGGTCAAACTCCTACAATGAGCAGTTCTTC. Translation gives CASRLGFSGSNSYNEQFF.

V is TRBV20-1 and J is TRBJ2-1; no clear D. Per the germline V gene, CDR1 is DFQATT and CDR2 is SNEGSKA (reference sequence). V was pared by 5 bases and J by 6 bases, with 8 bases between. The CDR3 is made up of 11 amino acids. CDR3 amino acids: CSAPHANEQFF. In DNA, the CDR3 is TGCAGTGCTCCCCATGCCAATGAGCAGTTCTTC.

This clonotype was seen a handful of times. The chain has TRBV11-3 and TRBJ1-2; possible D gene TRBD1, 5 bases. V shed 5 bases and J shed 8 bases, with 18 bases lying between them. CDR1 is SGHNT, CDR2 YENEEA, per germline. The CDR3 covers 14 residues. The CDR3 DNA reads TGTGCCAGCAGCGACCGGGACTACAAGTACGGCTACACCTTC. This codes for CASSDRDYKYGYTF.

In this sample, this clonotype turned up a few times. The chain is built from TRBV7-6 and TRBJ2-1, with a possible D match to TRBD1 (5 bases). V was cut by 4 bases and J by 1 base, with 17 bases left in between. The length of the CDR3 is 17 residues. Germline V CDR1 and CDR2: SGHVS, FNYEAQ. For the CDR3, the DNA is TGTGCCAGCAGCTCGCCCTTCCCCACAGGTTCCTACAATGAGCAGTTCTTC. This gives the protein CASSSPFPTGSYNEQFF.

This clonotype showed up just a few times. The chain employs TRBV5-1 and TRBJ2-1; 10 positions match TRBD2. The CDR3 extends over 15 amino acids. The germline CDR1 and CDR2 sequences are SGHRS and YFSETQ. V lost 2 bases and J lost 8; bases outside the gene matches: 7. The CDR3 DNA reads as TGCGCCAGCAGCTTCTCTAGCGGGAGCACGGATGAGCAGTTCTTC. This encodes CASSFSSGSTDEQFF.

Ten or more counts support this clonotype. The chain couples TRBV29-1 to TRBJ2-5; D gene ambiguous. The germline V and J ends were trimmed by 1 base and 5 bases, with 11 bases remaining between them. The CDR3 runs 13 residues. The germline V gene encodes CDR1 SQVTM and CDR2 ANQGSEA. CDR3 residues: CSVEGGQLETQYF. In DNA form, the CDR3 reads TGCAGCGTTGAAGGGGGTCAGTTGGAGACCCAGTACTTC. The whole variable domain, remainder taken from reference TRBV29-1 and TRBJ2-5, is SAVISQKPSRDICQRGTSLTIQCQVDSQVTMMFWYRQQPGQSLTLIATANQGSEATYESGFVIDKFPISRPNLTFSTLTVSNMSPEDSSIYLCSVEGGQLETQYFGPGTRLLVL.

This clonotype showed up just a few times. J is TRBJ1-1 and V is TRBV29-1; the D gene is possibly TRBD1 (5 bases). The CDR3 is made up of 16 amino acids. Between the trimmed V and J ends, which lost 7 bases and 7 bases, there was a span of 28 bases. Germline CDR1 SQVTM, CDR2 ANQGSEA. In DNA form, the CDR3 reads TGCAGCGCCGAGGGGCTGACTTCACTCGATGGGGATGAAGCTTTCTTT. Its translation is CSAEGLTSLDGDEAFF.

This clonotype has just a few counts. CDR3 protein: CAWRGDGTDTQYF. The CDR3 nucleotides are TGTGCCTGGAGAGGGGACGGCACAGATACGCAGTATTTT. The rearrangement joins TRBV30 to TRBJ2-3; D may correspond to TRBD1 or TRBD2 (5 bases each). The germline gives CDR1 GTSNPN, CDR2 SVGIG (reference sequence). The CDR3 runs 13 residues. The V gene lost 3 bases and the J gene lost 1 base, with 8 bases spanning the gap.

The chain joins TRBV6-1 to TRBJ1-2, with TRBD1 matching over 7 bases. V lost 10 bases to trimming and J lost 5 bases; unmatched junction nucleotides: 16. Germline loops: CDR1 MNHNS, CDR2 SASEGT. The CDR3 runs to 15 residues. This chain's CDR3 is CATEHPGGFGYGYTF. In nucleotides, the CDR3 is TGTGCCACGGAGCACCCAGGGGGATTTGGTTATGGCTACACCTTC.

The J gene is TRBJ2-5, the V gene TRBV9; 13 nucleotides align to TRBD2. This CDR3 comprises 14 residues. V trimming: 4 bases; J trimming: 7 bases; junction bases outside the gene matches: 4. Germline V gene data show CDR1 as SGDLS and CDR2 as YYNGEE. The CDR3 loop is CASSTSGGAGTQYF. The CDR3 DNA reads as TGTGCCAGCAGCACTAGCGGGGGGGCTGGGACCCAGTACTTC.

CDR3 protein: CASSQFAGGLETQYF. The CDR3 DNA follows: TGTGCCAGCAGCCAGTTTGCAGGGGGCTTGGAGACCCAGTACTTC. V and J are TRBV14 and TRBJ2-5, with 8 bases identical to TRBD1. Trimming took 3 bases from V and 5 from J; bases not matched to a gene: 8. The CDR3 has 15 amino acids. Germline V gives CDR1 SGHDN, CDR2 FVKESK.

J is TRBJ2-3 and V is TRBV7-9; D not certain. The CDR3 runs to 12 residues. The germline V gene has CDR1 SEHNR and CDR2 FQNEAQ (reference sequence). V was cut by 8 bases and J by 6 bases, with 12 bases left in between. The CDR3 DNA is TGTGCCAGCGGACCCTTCAGGGATACGCAGTATTTT. Translated, it gives CASGPFRDTQYF.

J is TRBJ2-2 and V is TRBV4-1; possible D gene TRBD1, 6 bases. Germline assignment: CDR1 MGHRA and CDR2 YSYEKL. The CDR3 loop spans 15 amino acids. V lost 6 bases to trimming and J lost 0 bases, with 11 bases between them. CDR3 sequence reads: CASRRQEPNTGELFF. The CDR3 DNA sequence: TGCGCCAGCAGACGACAGGAACCGAACACCGGGGAGCTGTTTTTT.

The chain joins TRBV20-1 to TRBJ1-2; no definite D call. The CDR3 covers 13 residues. Germline CDR1 reads DFQATT; CDR2 reads SNEGSKA (reference sequence). V shed 0 bases and J shed 0 bases, with 5 bases lying between them. CDR3 DNA: TGCAGTGCTAGAGACAGCTCTAACTATGGCTACACCTTC. It specifies CSARDSSNYGYTF.

This clonotype was observed a few times. This chain connects TRBV27 to TRBJ2-7; a weak D match, TRBD2 (6 bases). This CDR3 contains 14 residues. With 5 bases removed from V and 6 bases from J, the gap between germline ends came to 17 bases. Per the germline V gene, CDR1 is MNHEY and CDR2 is SMNVEV (reference sequence). The CDR3 coding sequence is TGTGCCAGCAGTGATAGCGGTAACGAGCGCGAGCAGTACTTC. It translates to CASSDSGNEREQYF.

The chain couples TRBV12-3 or TRBV12-4 to TRBJ2-3, with D possibly matching TRBD1 (7 bases). The CDR3 contains 16 residues. The V gene lost 3 bases and the J gene lost 0 bases, with 13 bases spanning the gap. This CDR3 reads CASSFPRGESTDTQYF. The CDR3 nucleotides read TGTGCCAGCAGTTTCCCCAGGGGGGAAAGCACAGATACGCAGTATTTT.

This clonotype was seen a handful of times. This chain joins TRBV14 and TRBJ2-1; 7 nucleotides align to TRBD2. V trimming: 0 bases; J trimming: 8 bases; junction bases outside the gene matches: 13. Germline assignment: CDR1 SGHDN and CDR2 FVKESK. This CDR3 region has 17 residues. The CDR3 is CASSQDRLAGERYEQFF. The CDR3 coding sequence is TGTGCCAGCAGCCAAGATAGATTGGCGGGAGAAAGGTATGAGCAGTTCTTC. Full variable domain (rest looked up from reference TRBV14 and TRBJ2-1): EAGVTQFPSHSVIEKGQTVTLRCDPISGHDNLYWYRRVMGKEIKFLLHFVKESKQDESGMPNNRFLAERTGGTYSTLKVQPAELEDSGVYFCASSQDRLAGERYEQFFGPGTRLTVL.